This T cell receptor (beta chain) came from a study of shared clonotypes between healthy human individuals. Source study methods: Because ImmunoSEQ provided only junction sequences with no quality scores, the filtering differed. The method was immunoSEQ multiplex PCR; TCRdb's version includes in-frame clones alone and lacks a portion of them. The DNA was the basis for D and trimming; V, J and clone size are from that table. This repertoire shows about 660,000 clones, approximately 74% found once; its top ten account for under 2%. The germline gives CDR1 MNHEY, CDR2 SMNVEV (reference sequence). After removal of 6 bases from V and 2 bases from J, the junction contained 4 bases not matched to a gene. The CDR3 has 14 amino acids.

Sequenced material: memory CD4+ T cells sorted from blood. Sample subset: CD45RA-negative fraction. The V call is TRBV27, the J call TRBJ2-7; 10 positions match TRBD1. The source of this sequence is a woman in her thirties in good health. The CDR3 sequence: CASRTTGGAYEQYF. The CDR3 nucleotides read TGTGCCAGCAGGACGACAGGGGGCGCCTACGAGCAGTACTTC.